The 18 T cell receptor beta chains given below trace back to one sample, sequenced in a study of immune evolution from preneoplasia to lung adenocarcinoma. The repertoire was sequenced with immunoSEQ multiplex PCR; TCRdb's copy has only in-frame clones and lacks some. The sample records about 9,500 clones, 70% to 80% being singletons. Sequencing input: FFPE minimally invasive lung adenocarcinoma tissue. The receptor source for this set is a donor aged 70 or older with lung adenocarcinoma.

The chain joins TRBV7-6 to TRBJ1-1, with TRBD1 as a possible D gene (5 bases). The CDR3 totals 14 residues. Germline assignment: CDR1 SGHVS and CDR2 FNYEAQ. V lost 5 bases, J lost 2 bases, and 12 bases lay in between. The CDR3 DNA reads as TGTGCCAGCAGCCTAGGGAGGGGCAACACTGAAGCTTTCTTT. It specifies CASSLGRGNTEAFF.

The rearrangement uses TRBV11-2 and TRBJ2-5, with TRBD2 matching over 8 bases. This CDR3 has 16 amino acids. Germline CDR1 is SGHAT and CDR2 is FQNNGV. The trim removed 5 bases at V and 2 bases at J, leaving 10 bases unmatched. The CDR3 nucleotides read TGTGCCAGCAGCCCTGGCGGGGGGCGTCGGCAAGAGACCCAGTACTTC. Translated, it gives CASSPGGGRRQETQYF.

The J gene is TRBJ2-3, the V gene TRBV29-1, with TRBD2 matching over 10 bases. In germline, CDR1 is SQVTM, CDR2 ANQGSEA. V shed 8 bases and J 6 bases; nucleotides not matched to a gene: 5. The CDR3 is made up of 12 amino acids. CDR3 amino acids: CSTLAGVDTQYF. The CDR3 nucleotides read TGCAGCACCCTAGCGGGAGTGGATACGCAGTATTTT.

This chain links TRBV29-1 with TRBJ1-1; D remains ambiguous. V was shortened by 2 bases and J by 5 bases, with 12 bases between the two germline ends. Germline-derived CDR1 and CDR2 are SQVTM and ANQGSEA. This CDR3 spans 13 amino acids. The CDR3 DNA is TGCAGCGTTGAATCGGGAGGGAGGACTGAAGCTTTCTTT. Translated, it gives CSVESGGRTEAFF.

V gene TRBV27 combines with J gene TRBJ2-3; either TRBD1 or TRBD2 may supply D (5 bases each). The CDR3 length is 15 residues. CDR1 is MNHEY, CDR2 SMNVEV, per germline (reference sequence). Deletions cut 6 bases from V and 7 bases from J, with 20 bases between. CDR3 amino acids: CASSQSWGSGNTQYF. As DNA, the CDR3 is TGTGCCAGCAGCCAGAGTTGGGGGAGCGGAAATACGCAGTATTTT.

This sequence joins TRBV2 and TRBJ1-1, with D possibly being TRBD1 (6 bases). There are 13 residues in the CDR3. Germline V CDR1 and CDR2: SNHLY, FYNNEI. Trimming cost V 6 bases and J 1 base, with 9 bases left between them. The CDR3 nucleotides are TGTGCCAGCAGCGTACAGGGGAACACTGAAGCTTTCTTT. Translation gives CASSVQGNTEAFF. The full variable domain, completed using reference TRBV2 and TRBJ1-1, is EPEVTQTPSHQVTQMGQEVILRCVPISNHLYFYWYRQILGQKVEFLVSFYNNEISEKSEIFDDQFSVERPDGSNFTLKIRSTKLEDSAMYFCASSVQGNTEAFFGQGTRLTVV.

There are a few counts of this clone. This chain joins TRBV28 and TRBJ1-5; TRBD1 might be the D (6 bases). The CDR3 runs to 13 residues. The V and J ends lost 5 bases and 3 bases respectively, with 8 bases between them. Germline lookup yields CDR1 MDHEN and CDR2 SYDVKM. The CDR3 loop reads CASSGQNNQPQHF. In nucleotides, the CDR3 is TGTGCCAGCAGTGGACAGAACAATCAGCCCCAGCATTTT.

The rearrangement links TRBV9 to TRBJ2-7; 8 bases are shared with TRBD1. This CDR3 is 15 amino acids long. V shed 3 bases, J shed 2 bases, and the junction held 7 bases outside the gene matches. CDR1 is SGDLS, CDR2 YYNGEE, per germline. The CDR3 DNA sequence: TGTGCCAGCAGCGCCGGCGGGACAGGCGCCTACGAGCAGTACTTC. Translation: CASSAGGTGAYEQYF.

This chain uses TRBV7-2 with TRBJ2-5; D not resolved. V was clipped by 0 bases and J by 2 bases, with 10 bases between them. Germline V CDR1 and CDR2: SGHTA, FQGNSA. The CDR3 length is 15 residues. CDR3 nucleotide sequence: TGTGCCAGCAGCTTAGCGCAGATCCGTCAAGAGACCCAGTACTTC. Residues: CASSLAQIRQETQYF.

The rearrangement uses TRBV11-1 and TRBJ1-3; D is unresolved. CDR3 length equals 12 residues. Germline V lookup: CDR1 SGHAT, CDR2 FQDESV (reference sequence). V lost 1 base to trimming and J lost 4 bases, with 2 bases between them. The CDR3 DNA reads as TGTGCCAGCAGCTTAGACGGAAACACCATATATTTT. Translating it yields CASSLDGNTIYF.

This chain joins TRBV30 and TRBJ2-3, with 15 bases matching TRBD2. Losses at the gene ends were 2 bases for V and 1 base for J; bases not matched to a gene: 10. Germline V CDR1 and CDR2: GTSNPN, SVGIG (reference sequence). The CDR3 spans 19 residues. The CDR3 spells CAWSSGLAGGPGGTDTQYF. CDR3 coding DNA: TGTGCCTGGAGTTCGGGACTAGCGGGAGGCCCAGGGGGCACAGATACGCAGTATTTT.

V and J are TRBV29-1 and TRBJ2-4; a weak D match, TRBD1 (5 bases). Germline-derived CDR1 and CDR2 are SQVTM and ANQGSEA. This CDR3 is built from 12 residues. Trimming shortened V by 6 bases and J by 5 bases, and 11 bases separated the two germline ends. CDR3 loop: CSVKGAENIQYF. The CDR3 nucleotides read TGCAGCGTAAAAGGGGCCGAAAACATTCAGTACTTC. Full variable domain (outside the CDR3, taken from reference TRBV29-1 and TRBJ2-4): SAVISQKPSRDICQRGTSLTIQCQVDSQVTMMFWYRQQPGQSLTLIATANQGSEATYESGFVIDKFPISRPNLTFSTLTVSNMSPEDSSIYLCSVKGAENIQYFGAGTRLSVL.

V gene TRBV30 combines with J gene TRBJ2-3; 10 bases are a match to TRBD2. Looked up from germline, CDR1 is GTSNPN and CDR2 is SVGIG (reference sequence). The CDR3 is 16 amino acids. V gave up 2 bases and J gave up 0 bases; unmatched junction bases: 5. CDR3 sequence reads: CAWSKKTSGSTDTQYF. In DNA form, the CDR3 reads TGTGCCTGGAGTAAAAAGACTAGCGGGAGCACAGATACGCAGTATTTT.

V and J are TRBV7-3 and TRBJ2-3; a possible D gene is TRBD2 (6 bases). The length of the CDR3 is 16 residues. Trimming stripped 1 base from V and 2 bases from J, with 13 bases between. CDR1 and CDR2 from the germline V gene are SGHTA and FQGTGA. This CDR3 reads CASSLREGGNTDTQYF. For the CDR3, the DNA is TGTGCCAGCAGCTTAAGGGAAGGCGGGAACACAGATACGCAGTATTTT.

The chain employs TRBV2 and TRBJ2-1; perhaps D is TRBD1 or TRBD2 (5 bases each). Trimming took 4 bases from V and 7 from J, leaving 8 bases between them. Germline V gene lookup returns CDR1 SNHLY and CDR2 FYNNEI. This CDR3 contains 12 residues. The CDR3 region has the DNA TGTGCCAGCAGTGGGGACGGGAATGAGCAGTTCTTC. It codes for CASSGDGNEQFF.

This sequence joins TRBV11-1 and TRBJ2-5, with TRBD2 identical over 12 bases. Germline CDR1 SGHAT, CDR2 FQDESV (reference sequence). The ends lost 5 bases at V and 2 bases at J; junction bases unmatched: 9. The CDR3 extends over 17 amino acids. The CDR3 reads CASSQGGLAGLQETQYF. The CDR3, as DNA: TGTGCCAGCAGCCAGGGTGGACTAGCGGGGTTACAAGAGACCCAGTACTTC.

By its share, this clone is medium-sized (0.01 to 0.1%). V gene TRBV28 combines with J gene TRBJ1-5; no firm D call. Germline assignment: CDR1 MDHEN and CDR2 SYDVKM. The CDR3 extends over 17 amino acids. V was clipped by 5 bases and J by 2 bases, with 19 bases between them. CDR3 sequence (DNA): TGTGCCAGCAGTCCCGGGAGACGCTTGAGTGGCAATCAGCCCCAGCATTTT. Translated: CASSPGRRLSGNQPQHF.

The chain uses TRBV5-1 and TRBJ2-2, with TRBD2 identical over 10 bases. The junction had 10 bases not matched to a gene; V was cut back by 4 bases and J by 7 bases. In germline, CDR1 is SGHRS, CDR2 YFSETQ. The length of the CDR3 is 16 residues. The CDR3 reads CASSGGAGGLGGELFF. CDR3 DNA: TGCGCCAGCAGCGGCGGAGCGGGAGGGCTTGGCGGGGAGCTGTTTTTT.